The text below deals with one T cell receptor beta chain. Its antigen is currently unknown. The data stem from a study of T cell responses to AZD1222 COVID-19 vaccine. Study conclusions and caveats: Only 5 to 7 AZD1222 recipients tested seropositive at baseline.

Profiling relied on immunoSEQ multiplex PCR, and the TCRdb table lists in-frame clones only, not all of them. The sample includes about 84,000 clones, nearly 90% of them seen just once. Sample: peripheral blood, taken on day 0 of AZD1222 vaccination. The sequence was collected from an adult in good health.

CDR3 sequence (DNA): TGTGCCAGCAGTCGAATGGACAATGAGCAGTTCTTC. Translated, it gives CASSRMDNEQFF. This chain connects TRBV5-8 to TRBJ2-1; D gene ambiguous. Deletions cut 5 bases from V and 5 bases from J, with 8 bases between. This CDR3 contains 12 residues. Germline loops: CDR1 SGHTS, CDR2 YDEGEE.